This T cell receptor (beta chain) was obtained from a study of blood T cells in healthy people across ages. The study's findings and limits: Fewer expanded clones and more diversity marked long-lived versus aged donors.

The authors isolated at least 6 million PBMCs per sample. Remarks on this clonotype: Its antigen is currently unknown.

V shed 2 bases and J 4 bases; nucleotides not matched to a gene: 12. In germline, CDR1 is GTSNPN, CDR2 SVGIG (reference sequence). CDR3 length equals 16 residues. Sample-barcoded 5' priming and a J-beta primer mix drove a second PCR of roughly 6 to 12 cycles. Through a template-switch adaptor with 12 random nucleotides, each cDNA molecule received a tag. TCRdb re-derived calls from the 5' RACE reads in MiXCR, one entry per CDR3 protein. Of 650,000 to 1,000,000 distinct CDR3 sequences listed, 35% to 50% are singletons. The receptor was isolated from an elderly man in good health. V and J are TRBV30 and TRBJ2-3; 7 bases line up with TRBD2. Sequenced: blood. CDR3 residues: CAWSSTSSFIADTQYF. The CDR3 nucleotides are TGTGCCTGGAGTTCGACTAGCAGTTTTATCGCAGATACGCAGTATTTT.